A single sample gave rise to the 10 T cell receptor beta chains below, sequenced in a study of identical twins. TCRdb reprocessed the 5' RACE reads via MiXCR and lists one record per CDR3 protein. The table shows 240,000 or so distinct CDR3 sequences, with approximately 11% occurring only once. The data were also submitted as part of a second study, on yellow fever vaccine responses in identical twins.

The sequenced material came from memory (CD45RO+) T cells sorted from blood. Receptor source: a woman under 30 in good health.

This clonotype was observed many times. The chain couples TRBV9 to TRBJ2-5; 11 bases agree with TRBD2. The germline V gene encodes CDR1 SGDLS and CDR2 YYNGEE. The CDR3 is made up of 16 amino acids. V gave up 0 bases and J gave up 1 base; unmatched junction bases: 2. The CDR3 bases are TGTGCCAGCAGCGTAGCTACTAGCGGGGGCCAAGAGACCCAGTACTTC. Encoded protein: CASSVATSGGQETQYF.

The chain couples TRBV12-3 or TRBV12-4 to TRBJ2-1; 8 bases agree with TRBD2. The CDR3 is 15 residues long. J gave up 8 bases and V 1 base, and 7 bases lay outside the gene matches. This chain's CDR3 is CASSLGTSPSDEQFF. CDR3 sequence (DNA): TGTGCCAGCAGTTTAGGGACTAGCCCGAGCGATGAGCAGTTCTTC.

This chain joins TRBV3-1 and TRBJ2-5, with D tentatively TRBD2 (5 bases). Germline V lookup: CDR1 LGHDT, CDR2 YNNKEL (reference sequence). Trimming left V 0 bases short and J 5 bases short, with 13 bases between. The CDR3 is 15 amino acids. CDR3 bases: TGTGCCAGCAGCCAAGACGATGGGGAGCGGGAGACCCAGTACTTC. Its translation: CASSQDDGERETQYF.

The J gene is TRBJ2-5, the V gene TRBV5-5; no firm D call. Germline CDR1 SGHKS, CDR2 YYEKEE (reference sequence). Deletions cut 2 bases from V and 2 bases from J, with 13 bases between. This CDR3 is built from 15 residues. The CDR3 bases are TGTGCCAGCAGCTTTGGGCTGGCTATTCAAGAGACCCAGTACTTC. Amino acids: CASSFGLAIQETQYF.

This clonotype was counted only a few times. The rearrangement links TRBV29-1 to TRBJ2-5; D unclear. Trimming stripped 4 bases from V and 0 bases from J, with 9 bases between. Per the germline V gene, CDR1 is SQVTM and CDR2 is ANQGSEA. CDR3 length equals 13 residues. CDR3 sequence reads: CSVAPTNQETQYF. In DNA form, the CDR3 reads TGCAGCGTTGCGCCGACAAACCAAGAGACCCAGTACTTC.

J is TRBJ2-1 and V is TRBV5-6; TRBD1 agrees at 8 bases. The germline V gene encodes CDR1 SGHDT and CDR2 YYEEEE. V trimming: 0 bases; J trimming: 1 base; junction bases outside the gene matches: 15. This CDR3 has 20 residues. The CDR3 DNA sequence: TGTGCCAGCAGCTTGGTGTATCGGGACAGGATACGGGGGTCCTACAATGAGCAGTTCTTC. This sequence encodes CASSLVYRDRIRGSYNEQFF.

This clonotype was recorded once. The rearrangement links TRBV20-1 to TRBJ2-7; no clear D. Trimming removed 6 bases from V and 3 bases from J, with 15 bases in between. This CDR3 has 13 amino acids. Germline V gene lookup returns CDR1 DFQATT and CDR2 SNEGSKA (reference sequence). The CDR3 bases are TGCAGTGCAGCCGGGTCCATCAGCTACGAGCAGTACTTC. Protein sequence: CSAAGSISYEQYF.

J is TRBJ2-7 and V is TRBV20-1; tentatively, D is TRBD2 (5 bases). This CDR3 is built from 11 residues. The V gene's germline CDR1 is DFQATT and CDR2 SNEGSKA (reference sequence). Trimming took 6 bases from V and 7 from J, leaving 13 bases between them. The CDR3 bases are TGCAGTGCCCTTGGACTCCTGGAGCAGTACTTC. Its translation is CSALGLLEQYF.

The chain combines TRBV15 with TRBJ2-2; D possibly corresponds to TRBD1 (8 bases). The CDR3 totals 20 residues. CDR1 and CDR2 from the germline V gene are LNHNV and YYDKDF (reference sequence). Between the trimmed V and J ends, which lost 2 bases and 6 bases, there was a span of 28 bases. The CDR3 is CATSRPLGLEGQGAPGELFF. The CDR3 DNA is TGTGCCACCAGCAGACCTCTCGGACTAGAGGGGCAGGGGGCGCCCGGGGAGCTGTTTTTT.

This clonotype is categorized as medium-sized (0.01 to 0.1%). J is TRBJ1-6 and V is TRBV12-3 or TRBV12-4; D gene ambiguous. This CDR3 region has 14 residues. Between the trimmed V and J ends, which lost 2 bases and 7 bases, there was a span of 9 bases. CDR3 sequence (DNA): TGTGCCAGCAGTTTAATCCTAGAGAATTCACCCCTCCACTTT. It is translated as CASSLILENSPLHF.